This T cell receptor (beta chain) was identified in a study of T cells after yellow fever vaccination. On the study more broadly: The fractions with low cell numbers were processed using SMART-Seq v4 Ultra Low Input.

Study-level results: Researchers report a weaker secondary response that nonetheless peaked faster, day 5 versus 15. The appearance of a small share of clonotypes in both CD4 and CD8 compartments was observed.

CDR1 and CDR2 (germline): DFQATT, SNEGSKA (reference sequence). The CDR3 totals 13 residues. The V and J ends lost 5 bases and 4 bases respectively, with 13 bases between them. This clonotype was seen many times. Its cognate antigen is unknown. Making TCR cDNA involved 5'RACE template switching, which added UMIs and a universal primer site. TCRdb passed the 5' RACE reads through MiXCR, listing each CDR3 protein once. This table has about 340,000 distinct CDR3 sequences, roughly an eighth appearing once. Sequences were derived from CD4+ T cells sorted from PBMCs, sampled 15 days after the yellow fever booster vaccination. The chain uses TRBV20-1 and TRBJ2-3; D not resolved. The TCR comes from a man aged 18-30 years who received the YFV17D yellow fever vaccine. CDR3 loop: CSASPSESDTQYF. CDR3 nucleotides: TGCAGTGCTTCCCCTTCAGAGTCAGATACGCAGTATTTT.